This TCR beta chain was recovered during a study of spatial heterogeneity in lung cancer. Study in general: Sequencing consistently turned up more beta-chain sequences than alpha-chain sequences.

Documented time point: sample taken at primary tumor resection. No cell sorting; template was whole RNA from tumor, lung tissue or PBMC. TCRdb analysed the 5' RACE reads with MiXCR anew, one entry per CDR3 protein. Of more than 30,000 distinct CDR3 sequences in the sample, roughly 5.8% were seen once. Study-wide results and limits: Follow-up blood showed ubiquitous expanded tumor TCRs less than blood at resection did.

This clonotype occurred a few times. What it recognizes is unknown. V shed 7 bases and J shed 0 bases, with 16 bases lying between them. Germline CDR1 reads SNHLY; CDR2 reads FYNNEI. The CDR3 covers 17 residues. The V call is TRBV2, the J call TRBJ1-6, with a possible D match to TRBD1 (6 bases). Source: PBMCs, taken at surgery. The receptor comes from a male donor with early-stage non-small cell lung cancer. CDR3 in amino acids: CASTTRDRSSYNSPLHF. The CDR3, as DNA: TGTGCCAGCACCACTAGAGACAGGAGCTCCTATAATTCACCCCTCCACTTT.